The clone carrying this T cell receptor (beta chain) showed up just a few times. The antigen remains unidentified. Both 60 Vbeta primers and 13 Jbeta primers went into the PCR. In the original processing: Roughly 11 million shared chains were among the approximately 82 million unique TCR beta chains that a later analysis counted. Data came from immunoSEQ multiplex PCR; TCRdb stores just in-frame clones and leaves some out. V, J and clone size are taken as reported in that table, and D and trimming were inferred from the DNA itself. The sample lists some 110,000 clones, around 75% occurring once. These data come from a study of cytomegalovirus exposure and HLA in healthy donors. Study background: Counted in an early data release were about 85 million unique TCRs from HLA-typed donors. In terms of ancestry, the Caucasian-associated cluster contained 75% to 90% of the 350 to 450 genotyped donors.

This CDR3 has 15 residues. V dropped 2 bases and J dropped 0 bases, with 11 bases sitting between them. Looked up from germline, CDR1 is GTSNPN and CDR2 is SVGIG (reference sequence). General study results and limits: The study carried out a later analysis of TCR beta sequences. It associated approximately 16,000 of them with specific HLA alleles at a false discovery rate of 0.05.

V and J are TRBV30 and TRBJ1-3; a weak D match, TRBD1 (6 bases). This sequence originates from a woman younger than 35 in good health and CMV-seronegative. The sample taken for sequencing was PBMCs. The CDR3 is CAWSSGQLSGNTIYF. CDR3 DNA sequence: TGTGCCTGGAGTTCCGGACAGCTCTCTGGAAACACCATATATTTT.